The TCR beta chain under discussion was sequenced for a study of OX40 agonist ivuxolimab in advanced cancers. Across the study: Dose-escalation patients were diagnosed with hepatocellular carcinoma, melanoma, renal cell cancer or head and neck cancer.

Comments on this clone: What it binds is unknown.

The assay was immunoSEQ multiplex PCR, and TCRdb's table has in-frame clones only and misses some. The data hold 30,000 to 45,000 clones, with 88% observed a single time. Germline CDR1 SGHDT, CDR2 YYEEEE. V was clipped by 4 bases and J by 6 bases; unmatched bases: 6. The CDR3 loop spans 15 amino acids. Study results and caveats: The authors did not determine the antigen specificity of the expanded peripheral T cells. In the 0.1-3.0 mg/kg groups, partial responders showed among the lowest expansion.

V is TRBV5-6 and J is TRBJ2-2, with TRBD2 matching over 10 bases. This TCR derives from an adult with an advanced solid tumor such as melanoma, head and neck, liver or kidney cancer. The source material was CD4+ or CD8+ T cells sorted from blood, sampled in a trial of the OX40 agonist ivuxolimab. CDR3 amino acids: CASSHSGGASGELFF. The CDR3 nucleotides read TGTGCCAGCAGCCACAGCGGGGGGGCATCCGGGGAGCTGTTTTTT.